A selection of T cell receptor beta chains follows, all from one sample in a study of a mutant IDH1 vaccine in newly diagnosed glioma. TCRdb's copy holds only in-frame clones and misses some; the assay was immunoSEQ multiplex PCR. The sample includes nearly 70,000 clones, 79% of them seen just once. The sample in question was PBMCs, obtained from a glioma patient treated with radiotherapy, temozolomide or both. The receptors were gathered from a man over 45 with glioma. CDR3s include the opening cysteine and the closing phenylalanine or tryptophan. The D gene is left open where the match is weak. The listing skips clone size in some rows; elsewhere it reads once, few, many or a size class.

- | TRBD1 | TRBJ2-3 | TRBV6-5 | TGTGCCAGCAGTTCCCGGACAGGGGACTCCTCGCAGTATTTT | CASSSRTGDSSQYF
- | TRBD1 | TRBJ2-1 | TRBV5-6 | TGTGCCAGCTACTACAGGGGGAAGTACGGTGAGCAGTTCTTC | CASYYRGKYGEQFF
few | - | TRBJ1-2 | TRBV15 | TGTGCCACCAGCAGAGGGATAACCGAGAACTATGGCTACACCTTC | CATSRGITENYGYTF
- | - | TRBJ2-2 | TRBV6-5 | TGTGCCAGCAGTCGCCGGAGCGGGGAGCTGTTTTTT | CASSRRSGELFF
- | TRBD1 | TRBJ2-1 | TRBV25-1 | TGTGCCAGCAGTACGACAGGGAGCTCCTACAATGAGCAGTTCTTC | CASSTTGSSYNEQFF
once | TRBD1 | TRBJ2-7 | TRBV7-2 | TGTGCCAGCAGCTCAGGGACAGGGGATACCTACGAGCAGTACTTC | CASSSGTGDTYEQYF
- | - | TRBJ1-1 | TRBV10-3 | TGTGCCATCCGGGCCCAGGGACCCTCGGAAGCTTTCTTT | CAIRAQGPSEAFF
- | - | TRBJ1-2 | TRBV7-2 | TGTGCCAGCAGCTTAAGGGGACAACCGATCTATGGCTACACCTTC | CASSLRGQPIYGYTF
- | - | TRBJ1-2 | TRBV7-9 | TGTGCCAGCAGCTTAGAGGCGCGCACCTATGGCTACACCTTC | CASSLEARTYGYTF
- | - | TRBJ2-1 | TRBV27 | TGTGCCAGCAGTCCACGGTCGTCCTACAATGAGCAGTTCTTC | CASSPRSSYNEQFF
once | - | TRBJ2-3 | TRBV9 | TGTGCCAGCAGCTTACTGGCGGACACAGATACGCAGTATTTT | CASSLLADTDTQYF
- | - | TRBJ2-7 | TRBV14 | TGTGCCAGCAGCCAAGTCCACGAGCAGTACTTC | CASSQVHEQYF
- | - | TRBJ2-7 | TRBV6-1 | TGTGCCAGCAGTGTAGGGGGGGGAGACTACGAGCAGTACTTC | CASSVGGGDYEQYF
- | TRBD1 | TRBJ1-6 | TRBV6-1 | TGTGCCAGCAGTGAAGGAGGGACAGCTAATTCACCCCTCCACTTT | CASSEGGTANSPLHF
- | TRBD1 | TRBJ1-5 | TRBV9 | TGTGCCAGCAGCGCCGGGACAGGGAATAATCAGCCCCAGCATTTT | CASSAGTGNNQPQHF
- | TRBD2 | TRBJ2-3 | TRBV30 | TGTGCCTGGAGTCTTCCCGGACTAGCGGGGGGACCGAGGGATACGCAGTATTTT | CAWSLPGLAGGPRDTQYF
- | - | TRBJ1-1 | TRBV5-1 | TGCGCCAGCAGCTCGGACGGAGTTAACACTGAAGCTTTCTTT | CASSSDGVNTEAFF
- | - | TRBJ2-7 | TRBV5-1 | TGCGCCAGCAGCGGGACAACCTACGAGCAGTACTTC | CASSGTTYEQYF
- | TRBD2 | TRBJ2-1 | TRBV2 | TGTGCCAGCAGTGGCAGCGGGGGGGTATACAATGAGCAGTTCTTC | CASSGSGGVYNEQFF
once | - | TRBJ1-5 | TRBV30 | TGTGCCTGGACGGGGCGGGGGAATGGCAATCAGCCCCAGCATTTT | CAWTGRGNGNQPQHF
- | - | TRBJ2-7 | TRBV30 | TGTGCCCAGGGGAGCGGGTACGAGCAGTACTTC | CAQGSGYEQYF
- | TRBD1 | TRBJ1-2 | TRBV5-1 | TGCGCCAGCAGCCCCGACAGGGACGGCTACACCTTC | CASSPDRDGYTF